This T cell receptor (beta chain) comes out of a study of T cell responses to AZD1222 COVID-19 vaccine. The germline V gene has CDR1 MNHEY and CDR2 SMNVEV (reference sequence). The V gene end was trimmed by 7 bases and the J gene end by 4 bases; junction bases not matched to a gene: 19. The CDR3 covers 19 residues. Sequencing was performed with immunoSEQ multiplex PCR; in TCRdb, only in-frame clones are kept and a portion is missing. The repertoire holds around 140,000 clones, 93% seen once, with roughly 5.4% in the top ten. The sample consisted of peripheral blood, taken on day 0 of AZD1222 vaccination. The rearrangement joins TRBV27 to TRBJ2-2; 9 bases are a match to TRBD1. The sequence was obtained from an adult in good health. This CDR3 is CASTIRIGRTGEITGELFF. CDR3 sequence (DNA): TGTGCCAGCACCATCCGAATCGGGAGGACAGGGGAGATCACCGGGGAGCTGTTTTTT.